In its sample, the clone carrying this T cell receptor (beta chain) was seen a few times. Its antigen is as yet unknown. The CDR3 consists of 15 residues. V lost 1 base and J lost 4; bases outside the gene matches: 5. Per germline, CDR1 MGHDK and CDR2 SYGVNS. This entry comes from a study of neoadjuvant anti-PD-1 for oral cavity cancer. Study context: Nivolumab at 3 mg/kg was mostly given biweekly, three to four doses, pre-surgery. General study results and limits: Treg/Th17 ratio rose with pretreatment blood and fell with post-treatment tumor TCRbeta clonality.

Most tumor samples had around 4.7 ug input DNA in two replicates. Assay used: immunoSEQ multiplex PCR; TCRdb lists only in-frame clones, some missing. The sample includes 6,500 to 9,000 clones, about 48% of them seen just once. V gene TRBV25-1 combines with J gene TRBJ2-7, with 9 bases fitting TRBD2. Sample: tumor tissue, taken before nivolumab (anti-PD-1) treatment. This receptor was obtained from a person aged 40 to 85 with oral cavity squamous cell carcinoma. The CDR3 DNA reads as TGTGCCAGCAGTGAATCCGAGCGGGAGGATTACGAGCAGTACTTC. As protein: CASSESEREDYEQYF.